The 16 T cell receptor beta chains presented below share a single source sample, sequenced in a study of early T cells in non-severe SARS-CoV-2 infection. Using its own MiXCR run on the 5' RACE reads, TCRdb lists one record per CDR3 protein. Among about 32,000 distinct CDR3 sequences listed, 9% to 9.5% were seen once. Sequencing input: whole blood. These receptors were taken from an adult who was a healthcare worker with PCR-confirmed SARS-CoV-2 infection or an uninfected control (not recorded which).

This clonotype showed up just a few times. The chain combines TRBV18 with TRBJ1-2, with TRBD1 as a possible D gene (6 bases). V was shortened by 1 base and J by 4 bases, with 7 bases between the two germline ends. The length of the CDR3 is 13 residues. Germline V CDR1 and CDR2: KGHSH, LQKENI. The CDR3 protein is CASSPQGGYGYTF. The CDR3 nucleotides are TGTGCCAGCTCACCACAGGGGGGCTATGGCTACACCTTC.

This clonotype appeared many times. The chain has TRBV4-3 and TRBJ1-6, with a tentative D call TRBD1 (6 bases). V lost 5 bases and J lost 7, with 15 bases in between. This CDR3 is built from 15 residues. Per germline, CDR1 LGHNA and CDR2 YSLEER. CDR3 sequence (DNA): TGCGCCAGCAGCACTCAGGTTGGGGGCAATTCACCCCTCCACTTT. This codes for CASSTQVGGNSPLHF.

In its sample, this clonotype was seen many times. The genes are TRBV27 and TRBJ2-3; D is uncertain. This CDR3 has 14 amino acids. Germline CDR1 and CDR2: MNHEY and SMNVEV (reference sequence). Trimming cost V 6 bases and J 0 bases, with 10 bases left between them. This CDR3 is CASRGSGSTDTQYF. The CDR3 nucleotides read TGTGCCAGCAGGGGTAGTGGGAGCACAGATACGCAGTATTTT.

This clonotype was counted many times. The CDR3 here is CASSPSSYNEQFF. CDR3 nucleotide sequence: TGTGCCAGCAGCCCCAGCTCCTACAATGAGCAGTTCTTC. The rearrangement joins TRBV7-2 to TRBJ2-1, with D uncertain. V shed 5 bases and J shed 0 bases, with 5 bases lying between them. CDR1 and CDR2 from the germline V gene are SGHTA and FQGNSA. The CDR3 has 13 residues.

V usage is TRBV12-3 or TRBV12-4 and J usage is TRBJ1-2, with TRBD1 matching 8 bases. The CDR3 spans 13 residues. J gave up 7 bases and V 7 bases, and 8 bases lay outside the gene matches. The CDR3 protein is CASTTQGAIGYTF. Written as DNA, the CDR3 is TGTGCCAGCACCACCCAGGGGGCGATTGGCTACACCTTC.

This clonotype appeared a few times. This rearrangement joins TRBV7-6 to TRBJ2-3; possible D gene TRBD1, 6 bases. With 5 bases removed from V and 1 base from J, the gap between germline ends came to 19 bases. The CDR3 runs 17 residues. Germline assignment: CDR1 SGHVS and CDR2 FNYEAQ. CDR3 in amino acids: CASSPLGQSGGTDTQYF. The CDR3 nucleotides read TGTGCCAGCAGCCCCCTCGGACAGTCCGGTGGCACAGATACGCAGTATTTT.

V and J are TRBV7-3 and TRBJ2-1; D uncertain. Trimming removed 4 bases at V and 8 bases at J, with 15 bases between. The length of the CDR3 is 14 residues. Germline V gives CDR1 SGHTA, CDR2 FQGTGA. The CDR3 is CASSSYMASHEQFF. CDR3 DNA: TGTGCCAGCAGCTCTTACATGGCCTCCCATGAGCAGTTCTTC.

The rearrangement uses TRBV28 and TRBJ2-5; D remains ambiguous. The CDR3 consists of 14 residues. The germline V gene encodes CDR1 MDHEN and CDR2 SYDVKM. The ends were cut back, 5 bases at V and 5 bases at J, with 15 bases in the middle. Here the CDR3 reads CASSPGSTVETQYF. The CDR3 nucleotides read TGTGCCAGCAGTCCCGGATCGACCGTTGAGACCCAGTACTTC. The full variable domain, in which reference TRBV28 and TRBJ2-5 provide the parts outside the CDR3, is DVKVTQSSRYLVKRTGEKVFLECVQDMDHENMFWYRQDPGLGLRLIYFSYDVKMKEKGDIPEGYSVSREKKERFSLILESASTNQTSMYLCASSPGSTVETQYFGPGTRLLVL.

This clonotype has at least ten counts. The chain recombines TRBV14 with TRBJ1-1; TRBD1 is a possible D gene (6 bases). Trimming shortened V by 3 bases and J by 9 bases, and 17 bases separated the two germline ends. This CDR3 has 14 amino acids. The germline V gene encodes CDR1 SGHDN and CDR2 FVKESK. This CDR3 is CASSQGGGAGKAFF. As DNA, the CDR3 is TGTGCCAGCAGCCAGGGGGGGGGCGCCGGGAAAGCTTTCTTT.

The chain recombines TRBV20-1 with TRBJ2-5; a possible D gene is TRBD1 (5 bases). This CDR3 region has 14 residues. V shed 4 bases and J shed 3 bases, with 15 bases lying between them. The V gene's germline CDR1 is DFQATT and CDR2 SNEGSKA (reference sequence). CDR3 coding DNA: TGCAGTGCTACCTCGGGTAGCAGGGAAGAGACCCAGTACTTC. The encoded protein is CSATSGSREETQYF.

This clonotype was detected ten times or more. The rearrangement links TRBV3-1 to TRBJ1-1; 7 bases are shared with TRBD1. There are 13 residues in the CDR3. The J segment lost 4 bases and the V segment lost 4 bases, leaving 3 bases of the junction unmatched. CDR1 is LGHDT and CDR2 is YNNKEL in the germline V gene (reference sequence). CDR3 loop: CASSLGQATEAFF. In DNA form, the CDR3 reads TGTGCCAGCAGCCTAGGACAGGCCACTGAAGCTTTCTTT. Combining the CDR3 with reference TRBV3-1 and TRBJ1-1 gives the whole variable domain DTAVSQTPKYLVTQMGNDKSIKCEQNLGHDTMYWYKQDSKKFLKIMFSYNNKELIINETVPNRFSPKSPDKAHLNLHINSLELGDSAVYFCASSLGQATEAFFGQGTRLTVV.

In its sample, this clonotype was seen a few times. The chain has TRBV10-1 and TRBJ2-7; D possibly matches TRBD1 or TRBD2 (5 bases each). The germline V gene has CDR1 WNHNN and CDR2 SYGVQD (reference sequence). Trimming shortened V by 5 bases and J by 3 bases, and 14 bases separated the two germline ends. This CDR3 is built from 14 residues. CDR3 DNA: TGCGCCAGCAGTTTGGGACCTACATTCTACGAGCAGTACTTC. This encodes CASSLGPTFYEQYF.

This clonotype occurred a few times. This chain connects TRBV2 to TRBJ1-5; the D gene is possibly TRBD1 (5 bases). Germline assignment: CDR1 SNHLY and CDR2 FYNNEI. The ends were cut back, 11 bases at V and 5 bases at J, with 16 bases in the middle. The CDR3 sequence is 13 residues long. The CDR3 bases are TGTGCCGGTAGGGGACCGTTGGATCAGCCCCAGCATTTT. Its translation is CAGRGPLDQPQHF.

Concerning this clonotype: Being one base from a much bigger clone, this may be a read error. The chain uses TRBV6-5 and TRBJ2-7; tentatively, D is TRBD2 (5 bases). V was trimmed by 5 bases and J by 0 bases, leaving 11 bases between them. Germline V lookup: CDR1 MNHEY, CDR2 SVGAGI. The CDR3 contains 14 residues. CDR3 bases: TGTGCCAGCAGTAGGACCACTAGCTCCTACGAGCAGTACTTC. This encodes CASSRTTSSYEQYF.

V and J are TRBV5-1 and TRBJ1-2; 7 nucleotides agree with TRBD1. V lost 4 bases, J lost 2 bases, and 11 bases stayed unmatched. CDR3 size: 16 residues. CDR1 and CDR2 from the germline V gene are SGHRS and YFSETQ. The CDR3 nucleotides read TGCGCCAGCAGCCAATTGTCGACAGGGACCAACTATGGCTACACCTTC. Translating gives CASSQLSTGTNYGYTF.

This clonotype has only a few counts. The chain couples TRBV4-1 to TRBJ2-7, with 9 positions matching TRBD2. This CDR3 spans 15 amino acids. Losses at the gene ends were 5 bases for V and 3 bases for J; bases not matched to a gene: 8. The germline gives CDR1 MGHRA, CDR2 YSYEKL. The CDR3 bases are TGCGCCAGCAGCTCAGGAGCTAGCGGGGTCTACGAGCAGTACTTC. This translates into CASSSGASGVYEQYF.